This TCR beta chain was obtained from a study of breast tumors, draining lymph nodes, adjacent tissues. Worth noting for this clonotype: As yet, its antigen is unknown.

From germline, CDR1 is SGHTA and CDR2 FQGNSA. The CDR3 sequence is 13 residues long. The V gene lost 6 bases and the J gene lost 1 base, with 7 bases spanning the gap. Points from the study as a whole: The lymph node origin of tumor T cells was framed as consistent with a hypothesis, not demonstrated. Compared with basal-like, luminal-like tumors shared significantly more repertoire with nontumor tissue. The data were judged consistent with most tumor T cells coming from lymph node and expanding in tumor.

TCRdb independently ran MiXCR on the multiplex PCR reads; one entry per CDR3 protein. This sample has about 14,000 distinct CDR3 sequences, with about 56% found just once. The sequence was obtained from a female donor with breast cancer. Some clones in this sample may be carry-over from other donors' samples. This chain uses TRBV7-2 with TRBJ1-5; no reliable D call. The sample taken for sequencing was tumor-adjacent breast tissue. The CDR3 region has the DNA TGTGCCAGCAGTCCGGACAGCAATCAGCCCCAGCATTTT. Translated, it gives CASSPDSNQPQHF.